This T cell receptor (beta chain) came from a study of T cells in Graves' hyperthyroidism and ophthalmopathy (dated by TCRdb to the late 2010s). The study in broad terms: Peripheral blood was sampled at the time of initial diagnosis, prior to any treatment. Once sampling was done, hyperthyroidism patients were given methimazole at a starting dose of 30 mg daily, whereas ophthalmopathy patients were given high-dose intravenous methylprednisolone. The paper describes TCR Vbeta CDR3 sequencing of 135 peripheral blood samples, made up of 40 to 45 ophthalmopathy patients, 70 to 75 hyperthyroidism patients and about 17 progressor patients. For training and testing, the 110 or so patients in the discovery cohort were randomly divided in a 7:3 ratio. TCR V-J signatures able to tell the groups apart were searched for in a discovery cohort of more than 90 patients, of whom about 40 had Graves' ophthalmopathy and around 56 had stable Graves' hyperthyroidism. In about 6 Graves' hyperthyroidism patients, the study also compared T-cell repertoires from thyroid tissue with T-cell repertoires from blood. Prospective prediction of ophthalmopathy was tested in an independent validation cohort of fewer than 20 hyperthyroidism patients and some 17 patients who later progressed to ophthalmopathy. Overall study results and their limits: During validation, the model predicted progression to ophthalmopathy a median of roughly 7.1 months ahead of onset, with more than 60% sensitivity and less than 85% specificity. No statistical method was used to fix the sample size in advance, and group allocation was not hidden from the investigators. Ophthalmopathy was separated from stable hyperthyroidism by a 13 V-J signature model, with approximately 90% sensitivity and approximately 81% specificity obtained in cross-validation and 80%/75% obtained in testing. Most expanded thyroid clonotypes (frequency above 0.001) were also detected in blood, suggesting blood repertoires may reflect thyroid immune responses.

Ophthalmopathy patients had moderately to severely active disease, Clinical Activity Score of at least 3, NOSPECS grade of at least 4, and duration under 3 months. The study excluded patients with uncontrolled infections, other autoimmune diseases, pregnancy or lactation. Clinical symptoms, serum thyroxine and TRAb, thyroid ultrasound, and orbital computed tomography formed the basis for the diagnoses. PBMCs were separated from around 9.1 ml of fresh peripheral blood using Ficoll-Paque density gradient centrifugation. Total RNA was extracted with Trizol reagent, and quality was checked on an Agilent 2100 Bioanalyzer. In its sample, this clonotype was seen many times. Which antigen it targets is not known. Per-nucleotide qualities are absent, and no much larger clonotype sits a single base away. TCR beta CDR3 regions were amplified from RNA transcripts. For the first round of RT-PCR on the TCR CDR3, the HTBI primer set was used together with the Qiagen OneStep RT-PCR kit. A second multiplex PCR round built the libraries, followed by size selection and purification. The libraries were sequenced on an Illumina HiSeq2000 using paired-end 100 bp reads. In the source study's methods: SOAPnuke was used to process the raw data, removing reads that contained adapters or uncalled bases, had a mean Phred below 15, or lacked an exact match to the constant primer or identifier. COPE v1.2.5 was used to merge high-quality paired reads, and clonotypes were defined as unique nucleotide sequences. Clonotypes were aligned to IMGT TRBV, TRBD and TRBJ reference segments using MiTCR v1.1. Only V-J combinations with frequency above 0.0001, covering 99% to 99.2% of repertoires, were analysed. A TCS score was defined as the ratio between F50 (clonal expansion) and ExV (chaos), using BLOSUM62-based TCRdist between CDR3 peptides within each V-J. Welch's t-statistics and random forest reduced roughly 500 V-J features to roughly 13, which were used in a naive Bayes classifier (R e1071). The similarity between thyroid and blood repertoires was quantified using the Morisita-Horn index. The raw public data were reprocessed by TCRdb itself: fastp quality trimming at Q25, MiXCR clonotype calling, in-frame beta chains only. Every distinct CDR3 protein forms one entry, paired with its most common genes and DNA. The V and J calls come from TCRdb's annotation, not from the publication. This sample lists 640,000 or so distinct CDR3 sequences; under 15% were detected once. The top ten hold about 3.9% of the sample.

Reading from cysteine to phenylalanine, the CDR3 counts 17 amino acids. CDR3 DNA only is kept here, 51 bases in frame from base 1. The CDR1 and CDR2 encoded by the germline V gene are MNHEY and SVGEGT. The V and J ends are trimmed by 5 bases and 2 bases, leaving 19 bases between them. The sequenced material came from blood. The V gene is TRBV6-2 or TRBV6-3 and the J gene is TRBJ1-5, with an unclear D gene assignment. The TCR comes from a woman between 40 and 55 years old with Graves' ophthalmopathy. In nucleotide form, the sequence is TGTGCCAGCAGTCCCCGCGGGGTTGGCTATGGCAATCAGCCCCAGCATTTT. Its coded protein is CASSPRGVGYGNQPQHF.